Below, 18 T cell receptor beta chains from the same sample are listed, as sequenced in a study of OX40 agonist ivuxolimab in advanced cancers. Sequencing used immunoSEQ multiplex PCR; TCRdb keeps in-frame clones, though not all of them. In the table there are more than 25,000 clones, 80% to 95% of which are singletons. The sample in question was CD4+ or CD8+ T cells sorted from blood, obtained in a trial of the OX40 agonist ivuxolimab. All receptors derive from an adult with an advanced solid tumor such as melanoma, head and neck, liver or kidney cancer.

The chain couples TRBV29-1 to TRBJ2-7; D is unclear. The CDR3 sequence is 11 residues long. The germline gives CDR1 SQVTM, CDR2 ANQGSEA. The V and J ends lost 6 bases and 1 base respectively, with 7 bases between them. The CDR3 DNA is TGCAGCGTGATGATTTCCTACGAGCAGTACTTC. It translates to CSVMISYEQYF.

V is TRBV29-1 and J is TRBJ1-2; D ambiguous. V was cut by 5 bases and J by 5 bases, with 9 bases left in between. Germline loops: CDR1 SQVTM, CDR2 ANQGSEA. This CDR3 has 11 residues. The CDR3 reads CSVFREYGYTF. In nucleotides, the CDR3 is TGCAGCGTTTTCCGGGAGTATGGCTACACCTTC.

The gene calls are TRBV19 and TRBJ1-5; D is unclear. Germline-derived CDR1 and CDR2 are LNHDA and SQIVND (reference sequence). The CDR3 length is 13 residues. The V end was cut by 5 bases, the J end by 7 bases, with 12 bases between. The DNA for the CDR3 is TGTGCCAGTAGTCCCAGCTCCGAGCAGCCCCAGCATTTT. Translation: CASSPSSEQPQHF.

The chain combines TRBV15 with TRBJ2-3; maybe TRBD2 (6 bases). CDR1 and CDR2 from the germline V gene are LNHNV and YYDKDF (reference sequence). The CDR3 runs 15 residues. V gave up 4 bases and J gave up 1 base, with 12 bases separating them. This chain's CDR3 is CATSTTGEGTDTQYF. The CDR3 DNA reads TGTGCCACCAGCACGACGGGGGAGGGCACAGATACGCAGTATTTT.

This clone was found once. V and J are TRBV5-1 and TRBJ2-2, with 7 nucleotides matching TRBD2. CDR3 length: 16 amino acids. Germline CDR1 and CDR2: SGHRS and YFSETQ. Unmatched junction bases numbered 12, after V lost 2 bases and J lost 8 bases. CDR3 residues: CASSFPGTTIEGELFF. CDR3 coding DNA: TGCGCCAGCAGCTTTCCCGGGACTACAATAGAGGGGGAGCTGTTTTTT. Based on the CDR3 plus reference TRBV5-1 and TRBJ2-2, the full variable domain is KAGVTQTPRYLIKTRGQQVTLSCSPISGHRSVSWYQQTPGQGLQFLFEYFSETQRNKGNFPGRFSGRQFSNSRSEMNVSTLELGDSALYLCASSFPGTTIEGELFFGEGSRLTVL.

The chain recombines TRBV4-3 with TRBJ1-3; a weak D match, TRBD1 (5 bases). CDR3 length: 17 residues. The V and J ends lost 0 bases and 0 bases respectively, with 12 bases between them. Per the germline V gene, CDR1 is LGHNA and CDR2 is YSLEER. The DNA for the CDR3 is TGCGCCAGCAGCCAAGAACCGGGACTTAGCTCTGGAAACACCATATATTTT. It codes for CASSQEPGLSSGNTIYF.

The chain recombines TRBV2 with TRBJ2-3, with TRBD2 matching over 10 bases. V gave up 6 bases and J gave up 7 bases; unmatched junction bases: 10. Looked up from germline, CDR1 is SNHLY and CDR2 is FYNNEI. CDR3 size: 15 residues. The CDR3 DNA is TGTGCCAGCAGGCTTAGCGGGGGGACGGCGAATACGCAGTATTTT. Protein sequence: CASRLSGGTANTQYF.

This sequence joins TRBV7-9 and TRBJ2-3; 7 positions agree with TRBD2. This CDR3 has 16 residues. Germline CDR1 is SEHNR and CDR2 is FQNEAQ (reference sequence). J was trimmed by 2 bases and V by 0 bases; bases with no gene match: 5. CDR3 nucleotides: TGTGCCAGCAGCTTAGCGCTTAGCGGGTACACAGATACGCAGTATTTT. This encodes CASSLALSGYTDTQYF.

The chain employs TRBV7-9 and TRBJ2-1, with 7 bases aligning to TRBD2. The CDR3 runs 14 residues. The V gene's germline CDR1 is SEHNR and CDR2 FQNEAQ (reference sequence). Trimming at V came to 6 bases and at J to 3 bases, leaving 5 bases not matched to a gene. The CDR3: CASSSGTNYNEQFF. CDR3 nucleotide sequence: TGTGCCAGCAGTTCCGGGACTAACTACAATGAGCAGTTCTTC.

The chain has TRBV5-4 and TRBJ2-1, with no clear D. CDR3 length: 10 amino acids. Trimming took off 7 bases at V and 7 bases at J, with 6 bases between the two ends. Germline loops: CDR1 SGHNT, CDR2 YYREEE (reference sequence). In DNA, the CDR3 is TGTGCCAGCGGATGGAATGAGCAGTTCTTC. The encoded protein is CASGWNEQFF. Full variable domain (missing parts from reference TRBV5-4 and TRBJ2-1): ETGVTQSPTHLIKTRGQQVTLRCSSQSGHNTVSWYQQALGQGPQFIFQYYREEENGRGNFPPRFSGLQFPNYSSELNVNALELDDSALYLCASGWNEQFFGPGTRLTVL.

The chain recombines TRBV4-2 with TRBJ1-2; D ambiguous. The CDR3 spans 13 residues. In germline, CDR1 is LGHNA, CDR2 YNFKEQ. V lost 2 bases, J lost 5 bases, and 9 bases lay in between. CDR3 amino acids: CASSQSGGYGYTF. The CDR3 DNA reads TGTGCCAGCAGCCAATCAGGTGGTTATGGCTACACCTTC.

The V call is TRBV7-9, the J call TRBJ2-1; TRBD2 aligns across 9 bases. Germline lookup yields CDR1 SEHNR and CDR2 FQNEAQ (reference sequence). J was trimmed by 6 bases and V by 6 bases; bases with no gene match: 6. CDR3 size: 14 residues. The CDR3 coding sequence is TGTGCCAGCAGGTCTAGCGGGACGATCAATGAGCAGTTCTTC. Its translation is CASRSSGTINEQFF.

V gene TRBV7-2 combines with J gene TRBJ1-4; possibly TRBD1 for D (6 bases). Germline-derived CDR1 and CDR2 are SGHTA and FQGNSA. The CDR3 length is 16 residues. V lost 8 bases, J lost 4 bases, and 20 bases lay in between. DNA of the CDR3: TGTGCCAGCGCCAGGGTGGCAGGGGTGTATAATGAAAAACTGTTTTTT. This translates into CASARVAGVYNEKLFF.

Written as DNA, the CDR3 is TGCGCCAGCAGCCAAAACAGGGGAGATAGCAATCAGCCCCAGCATTTT. Amino acid sequence: CASSQNRGDSNQPQHF. The chain carries TRBV4-3 and TRBJ1-5; the match to TRBD1 covers 7 bases. The CDR3 spans 16 residues. V lost 2 bases, J lost 0 bases, and 4 bases stayed unmatched. The germline gives CDR1 LGHNA, CDR2 YSLEER.

The V call is TRBV5-1, the J call TRBJ1-5; 7 bases are a match to TRBD1. The J segment lost 1 base and the V segment lost 4 bases, leaving 5 bases of the junction unmatched. The CDR3 runs to 15 residues. Germline values: CDR1 SGHRS, CDR2 YFSETQ. DNA for the CDR3: TGCGCCAGCAGCCGTAGGGGGCTCAGCAATCAGCCCCAGCATTTT. Translated, it gives CASSRRGLSNQPQHF.

The V gene is TRBV6-5, the J gene TRBJ2-7; 8 bases match TRBD2. The CDR3 covers 16 residues. Unmatched junction bases numbered 9, after V lost 2 bases and J lost 3 bases. Germline CDR1 is MNHEY and CDR2 is SVGAGI. CDR3 DNA sequence: TGTGCCAGCAGTTACGTTGCGGGGGGTTCCAGCTACGAGCAGTACTTC. It yields the protein CASSYVAGGSSYEQYF.

CDR3 region: CASSSEWDAGANVLTF. The CDR3 coding sequence is TGTGCCAGCAGCTCTGAGTGGGATGCTGGGGCCAACGTCCTGACTTTC. This chain connects TRBV5-6 to TRBJ2-6; D remains unclear. Trimming removed 3 bases at V and 2 bases at J, with 12 bases between. CDR1 is SGHDT and CDR2 is YYEEEE in the germline V gene. This CDR3 is 16 amino acids long.

V usage is TRBV15 and J usage is TRBJ2-5; 10 bases are shared with TRBD2. CDR3 length: 16 amino acids. V shed 3 bases, J shed 5 bases, and the junction held 9 bases outside the gene matches. From germline, CDR1 is LNHNV and CDR2 YYDKDF (reference sequence). CDR3 sequence: CATSSPSSGSWETQYF. The CDR3 DNA reads TGTGCCACCAGCAGCCCCTCTAGCGGGAGTTGGGAGACCCAGTACTTC.